The present T cell receptor (beta chain) was sequenced within a study of graft-versus-host responses after intestinal transplantation. The overall study: Tacrolimus plus steroids were given to all recipients for approximately 3 years, preceded by anti-thymocyte globulin induction. Study-wide points: Early declines in HvG clones that occurred post-transplant were associated with peak circulating GvH clone levels. Detected in recipient marrow were GvH clones, some of which were first observed in ileum or blood.

This clone was seen just once. The antigen remains undetermined. CDR1 is KGHSH and CDR2 is LQKENI in the germline V gene. The germline V and J ends were trimmed by 5 bases and 4 bases, with 6 bases remaining between them. The CDR3 spans 12 residues. This table comes from immunoSEQ multiplex PCR, and its TCRdb copy is limited to in-frame clones, with some not included. Altogether roughly 99,000 clones are present, more than 70% being singletons, with the ten largest covering under 1.5%. The sample here was PBMCs, taken 255 days after intestinal transplant. The chain carries TRBV18 and TRBJ1-5; TRBD1 might be the D (6 bases). The origin of this receptor is a human patient who received an intestinal transplant, so some T cells may come from the graft donor. The CDR3, as DNA: TGTGCCAGCTCAGACAGGAATCAGCCCCAGCATTTT. Amino acid sequence: CASSDRNQPQHF.